These 11 T cell receptor beta chains share one sample of origin, sequenced in a study of T cell changes during pregnancy in multiple sclerosis. Repertoires were generated with immunoSEQ multiplex PCR, while TCRdb's copy carries only in-frame clones and drops some. The sample includes more than 35,000 clones, 85% to 95% of them seen just once. The sequences come from CD8+ T cells from peripheral blood mononuclear cells, collected in the third trimester of pregnancy. The receptors here all came from a female donor with multiple sclerosis, enrolled in a pregnancy study.

The chain links TRBV7-9 to TRBJ1-4; D is unclear. The germline V gene has CDR1 SEHNR and CDR2 FQNEAQ (reference sequence). V shed 5 bases and J shed 7 bases, with 20 bases lying between them. This CDR3 region has 16 residues. The CDR3 spells CASSASLSVSGEKLFF. For the CDR3, the DNA is TGTGCCAGCAGCGCTAGCCTCAGTGTGTCGGGTGAAAAACTGTTTTTT.

J is TRBJ2-7 and V is TRBV6-8, with 11 bases identical to TRBD2. Trimming took 2 bases from V and 0 from J; bases not matched to a gene: 3. CDR1 is MNHGY, CDR2 SAAAGT, per germline. This CDR3 comprises 16 residues. CDR3 sequence reads: CASSYTGLAASYEQYF. DNA of the CDR3: TGTGCCAGCAGTTACACGGGACTAGCGGCCTCCTACGAGCAGTACTTC.

The chain is built from TRBV4-2 and TRBJ2-5; 7 bases line up with TRBD2. This CDR3 contains 14 residues. V lost 3 bases, J lost 5 bases, and 6 bases stayed unmatched. Looked up from germline, CDR1 is LGHNA and CDR2 is YNFKEQ. This chain's CDR3 is CASSQTSLQETQYF. DNA for the CDR3: TGTGCCAGCAGCCAGACTAGCCTCCAGGAGACCCAGTACTTC.

The rearrangement joins TRBV27 to TRBJ1-2; no reliable D call. This CDR3 has 15 amino acids. Germline V gives CDR1 MNHEY, CDR2 SMNVEV (reference sequence). Trimming stripped 2 bases from V and 4 bases from J, with 14 bases between. The CDR3 sequence is CASSLAPPGSYGYTF. The CDR3 bases are TGTGCCAGCAGTTTAGCCCCTCCAGGTTCCTATGGCTACACCTTC.

The J gene is TRBJ2-5, the V gene TRBV2, with 14 bases identical to TRBD2. With 4 bases clipped from V and 3 bases from J, the junction kept 7 bases outside the gene matches. The CDR3 covers 17 residues. CDR1 is SNHLY, CDR2 FYNNEI, per germline. The CDR3 nucleotides are TGTGCCAGCAGTGGAGGGACTAGCGGGGGCGACAAAGAGACCCAGTACTTC. It encodes CASSGGTSGGDKETQYF.

CDR3 residues: CASSSTGDYGYGYTF. The DNA for the CDR3 is TGTGCCAGTAGTTCGACAGGGGATTATGGCTATGGCTACACCTTC. V usage is TRBV19 and J usage is TRBJ1-2, with 8 positions matching TRBD1. This CDR3 region has 15 residues. In germline, CDR1 is LNHDA, CDR2 SQIVND (reference sequence). V lost 5 bases, J lost 4 bases, and 9 bases stayed unmatched.

The gene calls are TRBV4-1 and TRBJ2-5, with D possibly TRBD1 on 6 matching bases. Per germline, CDR1 MGHRA and CDR2 YSYEKL. V was pared by 1 base and J by 4 bases, with 13 bases between. This CDR3 spans 15 amino acids. Here the CDR3 DNA reads TGCGCCAGCAGCCAAGTCAGGGGAGAGGTAGAGACCCAGTACTTC. This encodes CASSQVRGEVETQYF.

V is TRBV18 and J is TRBJ1-4, with D possibly matching TRBD1 (5 bases). CDR3 length: 17 amino acids. The ends were cut back, 3 bases at V and 0 bases at J, with 14 bases in the middle. The germline V gene has CDR1 KGHSH and CDR2 LQKENI. CDR3 nucleotides: TGTGCCAGCTCACCCAGGGATCCGGTAACAACTAATGAAAAACTGTTTTTT. It codes for CASSPRDPVTTNEKLFF.

V and J are TRBV6-6 and TRBJ2-7; D ambiguous. V lost 7 bases and J lost 3, with 10 bases in between. The germline V gene has CDR1 MNHNY and CDR2 SVGAGI (reference sequence). CDR3 length equals 12 residues. This chain's CDR3 is CASTLGIYEQYF. CDR3 DNA: TGTGCCAGCACCCTAGGCATCTACGAGCAGTACTTC.

The chain joins TRBV6-5 to TRBJ1-2; D remains unclear. Deletions cut 7 bases from V and 6 bases from J, with 18 bases between. This CDR3 spans 14 amino acids. Germline V gene data show CDR1 as MNHEY and CDR2 as SVGAGI. In DNA, the CDR3 is TGTGCCAGCACCGATTCTTCCGGCGGGGATGGCTACACCTTC. Protein product: CASTDSSGGDGYTF.

The chain joins TRBV19 to TRBJ2-5; TRBD2 aligns across 14 bases. V lost 6 bases, J lost 0 bases, and 3 bases stayed unmatched. CDR3 size: 16 residues. CDR1 and CDR2 from the germline V gene are LNHDA and SQIVND (reference sequence). The CDR3 spells CASSGTSGGYQETQYF. The DNA of the CDR3 is TGTGCCAGTAGCGGGACTAGCGGGGGCTACCAAGAGACCCAGTACTTC.